These 14 T cell receptor beta chains share one sample of origin, sequenced in a study of human T cells and chemical hapten exposure. TCRdb reprocessed the RACE reads with MiXCR, giving one entry per CDR3 protein. The data contain approximately 77,000 distinct CDR3 sequences, approximately 14% of them singletons. As for time point: pre-sensitization, week 0. Treatment denoted: therapeutic diphenylcyclopropenone sensitization with weekly scalp DPC. The input for sequencing was whole blood, taken in connection with sensitization to the hapten diphenylcyclopropenone (DPC). Receptors originate from a woman aged 45-65 years with alopecia areata. Some clones in this sample may be carry-over from other donors' samples.

This clonotype was seen only a few times. The CDR3 region has the DNA TGTGCCAGCAGCCTCGACAGGGCGCCCGGCTACACCTTC. As protein: CASSLDRAPGYTF. This rearrangement joins TRBV28 to TRBJ1-2, with 7 bases lining up with TRBD1. V gave up 6 bases and J gave up 8 bases; unmatched junction bases: 9. Germline CDR1 is MDHEN and CDR2 is SYDVKM. The CDR3 has 13 residues.

The chain couples TRBV3-1 to TRBJ2-6; tentative D call: TRBD2 (6 bases). Germline V CDR1 and CDR2: LGHDT, YNNKEL (reference sequence). The CDR3 is 17 residues long. V was trimmed by 0 bases and J by 1 base, leaving 10 bases between them. CDR3 protein: CASSQEGLISGANVLTF. The CDR3 DNA follows: TGTGCCAGCAGCCAAGAGGGACTGATATCTGGGGCCAACGTCCTGACTTTC.

This clonotype was seen at least ten times. The chain links TRBV7-2 to TRBJ1-1; D is possibly TRBD1 (5 bases). This CDR3 has 18 residues. Germline-derived CDR1 and CDR2 are SGHTA and FQGNSA. V shed 5 bases and J shed 1 base, with 23 bases lying between them. The DNA for the CDR3 is TGTGCCAGCAGCCAAAATTCATACAGGTGGCAAACGAACACTGAAGCTTTCTTT. This translates into CASSQNSYRWQTNTEAFF. The full variable domain, completed using reference TRBV7-2 and TRBJ1-1, is GAGVSQSPSNKVTEKGKDVELRCDPISGHTALYWYRQSLGQGLEFLIYFQGNSAPDKSGLPSDRFSAERTGGSVSTLTIQRTQQEDSAVYLCASSQNSYRWQTNTEAFFGQGTRLTVV.

At least ten counts were recorded for this clonotype. The chain is built from TRBV7-2 and TRBJ2-1, with TRBD2 matching over 11 bases. The CDR3 is made up of 16 amino acids. Germline V CDR1 and CDR2: SGHTA, FQGNSA. V lost 4 bases, J lost 7 bases, and 9 bases stayed unmatched. CDR3 DNA sequence: TGTGCCAGCAGCTCGGACCTAGCGGGAGGTGAAAATGAGCAGTTCTTC. Translated: CASSSDLAGGENEQFF.

This clonotype was seen repeatedly, ten times or more. This rearrangement joins TRBV11-3 to TRBJ1-1, with D possibly TRBD1 on 5 matching bases. CDR3 length: 16 residues. Germline values: CDR1 SGHNT, CDR2 YENEEA. Trimming cost V 1 base and J 0 bases, with 12 bases left between them. CDR3 sequence (DNA): TGTGCCAGCAGCTTAGGGCAGGCAGGGTTGAACACTGAAGCTTTCTTT. Encoded protein: CASSLGQAGLNTEAFF.

The chain uses TRBV25-1 and TRBJ2-1; D is unclear. The length of the CDR3 is 13 residues. The germline V gene encodes CDR1 MGHDK and CDR2 SYGVNS. V was shortened by 3 bases and J by 9 bases, with 12 bases between the two germline ends. DNA for the CDR3: TGTGCCAGCAGTGACGGACCCGGTCGTGAGCAGTTCTTC. Translation: CASSDGPGREQFF.

The chain carries TRBV7-2 and TRBJ2-3; D unclear. V was pared by 1 base and J by 2 bases, with 13 bases between. Germline V gene sequence: CDR1 SGHTA, CDR2 FQGNSA. This CDR3 spans 16 amino acids. The DNA of the CDR3 is TGTGCCAGCAGCTTAGTACGGGCCCCTCTCACAGATACGCAGTATTTT. Translating it yields CASSLVRAPLTDTQYF.

The rearrangement uses TRBV25-1 and TRBJ1-1; D uncertain. The ends were cut back, 4 bases at V and 2 bases at J, with 17 bases in the middle. Germline V lookup: CDR1 MGHDK, CDR2 SYGVNS. CDR3 size: 16 residues. This CDR3 is CASSGRELAKNTEAFF. The CDR3 DNA is TGTGCCAGCAGTGGTCGGGAATTGGCGAAAAACACTGAAGCTTTCTTT.

This clonotype came up a few times. The rearrangement joins TRBV9 to TRBJ1-1; 7 bases match TRBD1. V gave up 4 bases and J gave up 0 bases; unmatched junction bases: 6. CDR1 and CDR2 (germline): SGDLS, YYNGEE. This CDR3 has 15 amino acids. The CDR3 nucleotides read TGTGCCAGCAGCTCACACAGGGGAATGAACACTGAAGCTTTCTTT. Amino acids: CASSSHRGMNTEAFF.

The V and J genes are TRBV18 and TRBJ1-4; D is perhaps TRBD1 (5 bases). The CDR3 totals 14 residues. V was trimmed by 3 bases and J by 5 bases, leaving 10 bases between them. CDR1 is KGHSH and CDR2 is LQKENI in the germline V gene. CDR3 region: CASSPGRGNEKLFF. CDR3 nucleotides: TGTGCCAGCTCACCGGGACGAGGAAATGAAAAACTGTTTTTT.

This clonotype turned up a few times. The CDR3 loop is CAWSGGLAGNTGELFF. Written as DNA, the CDR3 is TGTGCCTGGAGTGGGGGACTAGCGGGCAACACCGGGGAGCTGTTTTTT. V is TRBV30 and J is TRBJ2-2, with 12 bases lining up with TRBD2. This CDR3 contains 16 residues. The V and J ends lost 1 base and 2 bases, in that order; junction bases with no gene match: 2. Germline lookup yields CDR1 GTSNPN and CDR2 SVGIG (reference sequence). The whole variable domain, remainder taken from reference TRBV30 and TRBJ2-2, is SQTIHQWPATLVQPVGSPLSLECTVEGTSNPNLYWYRQAAGRGLQLLFYSVGIGQISSEVPQNLSASRPQDRQFILSSKKLLLSDSGFYLCAWSGGLAGNTGELFFGEGSRLTVL.

This clonotype was recorded many times. This chain uses TRBV7-9 with TRBJ1-1; 9 bases agree with TRBD1. This CDR3 is 13 amino acids long. In germline, CDR1 is SEHNR, CDR2 FQNEAQ (reference sequence). V was clipped by 8 bases and J by 10 bases; unmatched bases: 11. The CDR3 region has the DNA TGTGCCAGCCGGGGACAGGGCAAGCCAAGAGCTTTCTTT. Protein product: CASRGQGKPRAFF.

This clonotype was counted ten times or more. V and J are TRBV20-1 and TRBJ2-2; TRBD2 matches 12 bases. Trimming took 0 bases from V and 4 from J; bases not matched to a gene: 9. The CDR3 is 18 amino acids. Per germline, CDR1 DFQATT and CDR2 SNEGSKA (reference sequence). CDR3 coding DNA: TGCAGTGCTAGAGATCTGGCTAGCGGGAGGGCCGGCACCGGGGAGCTGTTTTTT. It yields the protein CSARDLASGRAGTGELFF.

Points on this clonotype: A single base separates this from a much larger clone, so it may be a read error. The chain carries TRBV20-1 and TRBJ2-3; weak D call: TRBD2 (5 bases). The CDR3 loop spans 12 amino acids. Per germline, CDR1 DFQATT and CDR2 SNEGSKA (reference sequence). This CDR3 reads CSTRDLDRPGYF. The CDR3 nucleotides read TGCAGTACTAGAGACTTAGATCGCCCGGGGTATTTT.